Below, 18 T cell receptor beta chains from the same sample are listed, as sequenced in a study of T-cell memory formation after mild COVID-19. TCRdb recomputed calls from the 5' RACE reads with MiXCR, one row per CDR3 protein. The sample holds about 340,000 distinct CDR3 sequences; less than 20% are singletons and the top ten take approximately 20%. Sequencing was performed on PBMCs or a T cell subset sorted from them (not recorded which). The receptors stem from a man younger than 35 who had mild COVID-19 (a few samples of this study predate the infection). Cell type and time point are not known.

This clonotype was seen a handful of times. The CDR3 nucleotides read TGTGCCAGCAGCCCGCCTCCGGGACAGCTTAATTCACCCCTCCACTTT. Translated: CASSPPPGQLNSPLHF. The V and J genes are TRBV3-1 and TRBJ1-6; 7 nucleotides line up with TRBD1. Germline CDR1 reads LGHDT; CDR2 reads YNNKEL (reference sequence). V lost 4 bases, J lost 6 bases, and 9 bases stayed unmatched. This CDR3 has 16 residues.

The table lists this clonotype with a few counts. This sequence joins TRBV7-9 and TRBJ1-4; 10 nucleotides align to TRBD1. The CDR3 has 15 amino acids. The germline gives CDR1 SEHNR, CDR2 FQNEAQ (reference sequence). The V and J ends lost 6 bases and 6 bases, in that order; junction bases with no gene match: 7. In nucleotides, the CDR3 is TGTGCCAGCAGGGGAATCGGGACAGGGGATGAAAAACTGTTTTTT. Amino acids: CASRGIGTGDEKLFF.

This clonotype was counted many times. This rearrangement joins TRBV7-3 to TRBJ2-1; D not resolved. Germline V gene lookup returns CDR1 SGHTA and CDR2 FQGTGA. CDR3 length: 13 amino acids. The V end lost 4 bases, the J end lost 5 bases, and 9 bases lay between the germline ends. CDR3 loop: CASSSGPNNEQFF. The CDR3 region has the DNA TGTGCCAGCAGCTCCGGACCCAACAATGAGCAGTTCTTC. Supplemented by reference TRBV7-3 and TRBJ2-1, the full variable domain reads GAGVSQTPSNKVTEKGKYVELRCDPISGHTALYWYRQSLGQGPEFLIYFQGTGAADDSGLPNDRFFAVRPEGSVSTLKIQRTERGDSAVYLCASSSGPNNEQFFGPGTRLTVL.

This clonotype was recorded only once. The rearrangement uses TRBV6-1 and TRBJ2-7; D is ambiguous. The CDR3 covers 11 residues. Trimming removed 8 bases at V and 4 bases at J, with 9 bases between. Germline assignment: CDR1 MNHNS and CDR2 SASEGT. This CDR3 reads CASGFSYEQYV. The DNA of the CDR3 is TGTGCCAGCGGTTTTTCTTACGAGCAGTACGTC.

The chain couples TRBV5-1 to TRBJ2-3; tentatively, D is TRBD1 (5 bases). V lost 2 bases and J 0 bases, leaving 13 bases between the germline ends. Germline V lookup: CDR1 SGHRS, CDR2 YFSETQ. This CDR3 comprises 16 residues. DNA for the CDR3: TGCGCCAGCAGCTTTAGACAGCCGGAAAGCACAGATACGCAGTATTTT. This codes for CASSFRQPESTDTQYF. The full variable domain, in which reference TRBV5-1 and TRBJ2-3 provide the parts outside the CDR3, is KAGVTQTPRYLIKTRGQQVTLSCSPISGHRSVSWYQQTPGQGLQFLFEYFSETQRNKGNFPGRFSGRQFSNSRSEMNVSTLELGDSALYLCASSFRQPESTDTQYFGPGTRLTVL.

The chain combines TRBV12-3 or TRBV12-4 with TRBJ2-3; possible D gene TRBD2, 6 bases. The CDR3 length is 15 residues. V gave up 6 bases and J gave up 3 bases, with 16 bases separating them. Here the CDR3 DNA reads TGTGCCAGCAGCCGGGGGACGTTGGGTACAGATACGCAGTATTTT. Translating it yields CASSRGTLGTDTQYF.

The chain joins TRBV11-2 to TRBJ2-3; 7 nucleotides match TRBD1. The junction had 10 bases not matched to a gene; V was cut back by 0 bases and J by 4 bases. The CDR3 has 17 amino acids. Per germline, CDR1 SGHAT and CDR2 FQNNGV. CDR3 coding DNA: TGTGCCAGCAGCTTAGAATCCCAGGGGGTGGGTGCAGATACGCAGTATTTT. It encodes CASSLESQGVGADTQYF.

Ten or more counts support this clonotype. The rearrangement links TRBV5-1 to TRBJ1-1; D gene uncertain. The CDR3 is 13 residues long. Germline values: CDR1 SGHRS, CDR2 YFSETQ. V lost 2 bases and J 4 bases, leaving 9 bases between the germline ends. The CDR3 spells CASSFDLTTEAFF. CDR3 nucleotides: TGCGCCAGCAGCTTTGACCTAACCACTGAAGCTTTCTTT.

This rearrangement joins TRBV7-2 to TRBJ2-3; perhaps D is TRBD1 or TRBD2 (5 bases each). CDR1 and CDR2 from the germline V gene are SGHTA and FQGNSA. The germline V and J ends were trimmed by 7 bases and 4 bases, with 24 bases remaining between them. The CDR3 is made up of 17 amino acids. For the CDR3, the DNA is TGTGCCAGCACCCAGATTTCGGGACGCCCAGACGCAGATACGCAGTATTTT. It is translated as CASTQISGRPDADTQYF.

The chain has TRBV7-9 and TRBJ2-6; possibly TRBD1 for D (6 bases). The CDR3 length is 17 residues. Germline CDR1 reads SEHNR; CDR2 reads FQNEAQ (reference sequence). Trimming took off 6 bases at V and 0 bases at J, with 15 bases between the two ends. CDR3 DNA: TGTGCCAGCAGACTAGGACAGAGCAACTCTGGGGCCAACGTCCTGACTTTC. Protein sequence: CASRLGQSNSGANVLTF.

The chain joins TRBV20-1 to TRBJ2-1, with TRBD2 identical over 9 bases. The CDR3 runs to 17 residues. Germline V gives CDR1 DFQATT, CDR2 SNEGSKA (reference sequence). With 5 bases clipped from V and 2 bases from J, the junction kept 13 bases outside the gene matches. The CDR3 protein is CSAPQHSGGRAYNEQFF. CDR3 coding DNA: TGCAGTGCTCCTCAGCATAGCGGGGGACGGGCCTACAATGAGCAGTTCTTC.

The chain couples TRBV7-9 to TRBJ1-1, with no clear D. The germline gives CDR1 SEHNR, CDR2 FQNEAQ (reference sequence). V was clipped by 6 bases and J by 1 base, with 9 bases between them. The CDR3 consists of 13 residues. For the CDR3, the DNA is TGTGCCAGCAGGCGGGCCTCGAACACTGAAGCTTTCTTT. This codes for CASRRASNTEAFF.

The CDR3 DNA reads TGTGCCAGCAGGGGGAGCAGGGCCTACGAGCAGTACGTC. It yields the protein CASRGSRAYEQYV. The chain has TRBV27 and TRBJ2-7; perhaps D is TRBD1 or TRBD2 (5 bases each). CDR3 length: 13 amino acids. The germline V and J ends were trimmed by 6 bases and 2 bases, with 11 bases remaining between them. Germline-derived CDR1 and CDR2 are MNHEY and SMNVEV (reference sequence).

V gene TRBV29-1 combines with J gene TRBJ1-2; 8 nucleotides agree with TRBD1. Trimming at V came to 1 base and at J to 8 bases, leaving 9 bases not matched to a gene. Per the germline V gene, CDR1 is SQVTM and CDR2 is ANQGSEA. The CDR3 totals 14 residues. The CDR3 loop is CSVEGTGRAAGYTF. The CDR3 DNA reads TGCAGCGTTGAAGGGACAGGGAGGGCAGCCGGCTACACCTTC.

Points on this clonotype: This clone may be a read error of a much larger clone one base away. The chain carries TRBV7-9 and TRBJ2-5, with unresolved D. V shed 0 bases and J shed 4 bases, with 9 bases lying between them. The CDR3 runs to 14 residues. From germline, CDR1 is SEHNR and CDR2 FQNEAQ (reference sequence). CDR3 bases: TGTGCCAGCAGCTTAGCGGGGTTTCGAGAGACCCAGTACTTC. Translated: CASSLAGFRETQYF.

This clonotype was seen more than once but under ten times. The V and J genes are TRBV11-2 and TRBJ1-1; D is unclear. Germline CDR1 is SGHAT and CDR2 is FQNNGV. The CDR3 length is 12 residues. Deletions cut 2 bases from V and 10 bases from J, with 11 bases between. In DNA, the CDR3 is TGTGCCAGCAGCTTATTTCAGGAAGGAGCTTTCTTT. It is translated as CASSLFQEGAFF.

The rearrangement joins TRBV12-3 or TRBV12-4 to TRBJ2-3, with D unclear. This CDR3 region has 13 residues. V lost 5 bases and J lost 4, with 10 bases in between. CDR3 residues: CASSGRTADTQYF. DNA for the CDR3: TGTGCCAGCAGTGGTCGAACGGCAGATACGCAGTATTTT.

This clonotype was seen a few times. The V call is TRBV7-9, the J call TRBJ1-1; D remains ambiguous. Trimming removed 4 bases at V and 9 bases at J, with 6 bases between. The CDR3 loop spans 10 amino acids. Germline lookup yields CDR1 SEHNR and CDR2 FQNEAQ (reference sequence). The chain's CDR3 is CASSSDQAFF. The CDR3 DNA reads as TGTGCCAGCAGCTCGGATCAAGCTTTCTTT.